Shown below are 3 T cell receptor beta chains from a single sample sequenced in a study of blood T cells in healthy people across ages. A sample-barcoded 5' primer and a J-beta primer mix were used in a second PCR of roughly 6 to 11 cycles. TCRdb called the 5' RACE reads again in MiXCR, with one record for every CDR3 protein. Of roughly 700,000 distinct CDR3 sequences listed, around 48% were seen once; the top ten hold around a third. Sequences were obtained from blood. The receptor source for this set is a woman in her sixties or seventies in good health.

This clonotype appeared a few times. The chain carries TRBV29-1 and TRBJ2-7; TRBD2 might be the D (6 bases). The germline V gene encodes CDR1 SQVTM and CDR2 ANQGSEA. Trimming cost V 4 bases and J 6 bases, with 13 bases left between them. There are 12 residues in the CDR3. CDR3 amino acids: CSVGGEVGEQYF. DNA of the CDR3: TGCAGCGTTGGGGGGGAGGTGGGCGAGCAGTACTTC.

Remarks on this clonotype: A much larger clone differs by one base, so this may be a read error. The chain is built from TRBV3-1 and TRBJ2-7; D could derive from TRBD1 or TRBD2 (6 bases each). Germline V gene lookup returns CDR1 LGHDT and CDR2 YNNKEL (reference sequence). The V end lost 6 bases, the J end lost 3 bases, and 18 bases lay between the germline ends. This CDR3 is built from 15 residues. CDR3 coding DNA: TGTGCCAGCAGTAACCCGGAAGGAGGGGGCTACGAGCAGTACTTC. It is translated as CASSNPEGGGYEQYF.

This clonotype came up many times. The V call is TRBV9, the J call TRBJ2-1, with TRBD2 identical over 8 bases. V lost 0 bases and J lost 8; bases outside the gene matches: 4. CDR1 and CDR2 (germline): SGDLS, YYNGEE. This CDR3 region has 14 residues. The DNA for the CDR3 is TGTGCCAGCAGCGTAGCGGGGGGGCCGTATGAGCAGTTCTTC. It codes for CASSVAGGPYEQFF.